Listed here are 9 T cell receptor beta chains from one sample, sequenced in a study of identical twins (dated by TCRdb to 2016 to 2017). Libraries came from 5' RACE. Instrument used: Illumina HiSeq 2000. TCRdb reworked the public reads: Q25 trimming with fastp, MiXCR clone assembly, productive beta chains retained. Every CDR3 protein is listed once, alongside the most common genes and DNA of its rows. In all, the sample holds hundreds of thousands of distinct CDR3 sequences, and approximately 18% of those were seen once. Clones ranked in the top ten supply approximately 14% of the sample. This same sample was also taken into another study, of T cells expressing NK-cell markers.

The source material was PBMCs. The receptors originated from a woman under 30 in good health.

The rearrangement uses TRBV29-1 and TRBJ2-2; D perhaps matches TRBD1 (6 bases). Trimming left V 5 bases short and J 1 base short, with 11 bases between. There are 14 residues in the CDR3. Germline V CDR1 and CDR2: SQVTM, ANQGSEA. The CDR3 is CSVRGTLNTGELFF. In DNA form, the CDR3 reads TGCAGCGTTAGGGGGACACTGAACACCGGGGAGCTGTTTTTT.

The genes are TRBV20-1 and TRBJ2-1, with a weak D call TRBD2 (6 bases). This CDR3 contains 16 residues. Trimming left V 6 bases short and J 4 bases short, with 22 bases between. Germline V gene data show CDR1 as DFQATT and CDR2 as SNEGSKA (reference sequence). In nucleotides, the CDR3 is TGCAGTGCCGCTACATACCGGGGGTCGCGGTACAATGAGCAGTTCTTC. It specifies CSAATYRGSRYNEQFF.

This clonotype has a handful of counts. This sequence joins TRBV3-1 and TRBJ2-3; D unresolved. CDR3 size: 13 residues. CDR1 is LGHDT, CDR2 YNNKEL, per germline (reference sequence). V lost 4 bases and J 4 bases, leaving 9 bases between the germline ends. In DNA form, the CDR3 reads TGTGCCAGCAGCCTCCTGGCGTCAGATACGCAGTATTTT. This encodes CASSLLASDTQYF.

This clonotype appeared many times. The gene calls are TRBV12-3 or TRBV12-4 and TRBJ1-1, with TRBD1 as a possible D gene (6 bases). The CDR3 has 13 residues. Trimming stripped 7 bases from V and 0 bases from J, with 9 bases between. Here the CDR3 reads CASTGQLNTEAFF. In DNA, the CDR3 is TGTGCCAGCACCGGACAGTTGAACACTGAAGCTTTCTTT.

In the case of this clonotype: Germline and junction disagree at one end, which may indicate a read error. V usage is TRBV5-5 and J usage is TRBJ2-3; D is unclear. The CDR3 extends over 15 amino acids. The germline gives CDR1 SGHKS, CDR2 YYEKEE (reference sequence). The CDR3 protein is CASSLEHLNTDTQYF. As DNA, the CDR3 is TGTGCCAGCAGTTTGGAACACCTTAACACAGATACGCAGTATTTT.

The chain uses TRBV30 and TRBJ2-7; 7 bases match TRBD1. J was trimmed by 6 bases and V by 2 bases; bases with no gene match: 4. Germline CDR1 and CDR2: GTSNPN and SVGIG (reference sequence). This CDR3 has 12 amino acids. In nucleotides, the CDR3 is TGTGCCTGGAGTCGACAGGGTGGCGAGCAGTACTTC. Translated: CAWSRQGGEQYF.

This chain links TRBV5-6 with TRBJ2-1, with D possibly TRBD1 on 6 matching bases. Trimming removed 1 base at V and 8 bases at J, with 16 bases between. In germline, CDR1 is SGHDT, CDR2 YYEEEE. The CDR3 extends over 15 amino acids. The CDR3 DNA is TGTGCCAGCAGCTTGCGCCGGGACAAGGTCCATGAGCAGTTCTTC. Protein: CASSLRRDKVHEQFF. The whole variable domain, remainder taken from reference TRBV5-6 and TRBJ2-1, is DAGVTQSPTHLIKTRGQQVTLRCSPKSGHDTVSWYQQALGQGPQFIFQYYEEEERQRGNFPDRFSGHQFPNYSSELNVNALLLGDSALYLCASSLRRDKVHEQFFGPGTRLTVL.

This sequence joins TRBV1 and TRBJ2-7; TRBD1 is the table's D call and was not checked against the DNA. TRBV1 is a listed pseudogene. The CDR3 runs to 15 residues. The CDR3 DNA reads TGCACCAGCAGCCAAGACCGGGACGGATCCTACGAGCAGTACTTC. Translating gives CTSSQDRDGSYEQYF.

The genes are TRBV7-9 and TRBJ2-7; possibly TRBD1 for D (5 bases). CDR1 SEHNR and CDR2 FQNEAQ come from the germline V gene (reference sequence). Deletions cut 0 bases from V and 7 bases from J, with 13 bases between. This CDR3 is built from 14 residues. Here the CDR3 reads CASSLAGRSGEQYF. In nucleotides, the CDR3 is TGTGCCAGCAGCTTAGCCGGCCGCTCAGGGGAGCAGTACTTC.